A selection of T cell receptor beta chains follows, all from one sample in a study of T-cell memory formation after mild COVID-19. TCRdb reprocessed the 5' RACE reads with MiXCR, giving one entry per CDR3 protein. The sample lists some 180,000 distinct CDR3 sequences; under 20% were seen once. The material sequenced was PBMCs or a T cell subset sorted from them (not recorded which). Source of these receptors: a man in his late teens or twenties who had mild COVID-19 (a few samples of this study predate the infection). Cell type and time point are not known. Each CDR3 is given with its conserved first and last residue. Expanded clones get a size class; other rows say once, few or many, or leave the size out.

abundance,j_gene,v_gene,CDR3aa
.,TRBJ1-1,TRBV7-2,CASSLGSLNTEAFF
few,TRBJ2-1,TRBV7-2,CASSPNRVGESYNEQFF
.,TRBJ1-5,TRBV12-3/TRBV12-4,CASSRDRGPQHF
few,TRBJ2-3,TRBV7-9,CASSHGTSATDTQYF
.,TRBJ2-5,TRBV5-1,CASSSRGQETQYF
many,TRBJ2-7,TRBV5-1,CASSVTETYEQYF
.,TRBJ2-1,TRBV27,CASSWTGRNEQFF
.,TRBJ2-6,TRBV5-1,CASSATGAGANVLTF
.,TRBJ2-2,TRBV7-2,CASSSGLPGELFF
.,TRBJ2-3,TRBV15,CATSREADTQYF
few,TRBJ2-7,TRBV5-1,CASSPAGGYSYEQYF
few,TRBJ2-2,TRBV10-3,CAISELSGGSAGELFF
few,TRBJ2-1,TRBV4-3,CASSPWVGNYNEQFF